This paragraph covers one T cell receptor (beta chain) sequence. What it binds is not known. The sample belongs to a study of immune cell composition in non-small cell lung cancer. DNA was extracted from unsorted cell suspensions stored frozen. Study-level findings and limits: Tumour TCR-beta clonality was not significantly tied to smoking pack-years. Shared sequences between tumour-reactive and dominant in vivo clones were not proven. Clones >0.5% enriched in tumour were rarer in adenocarcinoma (around 35%) than squamous (about 80%).

Method: immunoSEQ multiplex PCR; TCRdb's copy keeps in-frame clones and lacks some. The repertoire has 2,100 or so clones, roughly 77% of them found once; the top ten carry approximately 23%. V lost 2 bases and J 4 bases, leaving 14 bases between the germline ends. The CDR3 length is 15 residues. Per germline, CDR1 ENHRY and CDR2 SYGVKD. This TCR came from a human donor with non-small cell lung cancer. The genes are TRBV10-3 and TRBJ1-2, with D possibly matching TRBD1 (5 bases). The source material was lung tumor tissue. The CDR3 DNA sequence: TGTGCCATCAGTGAGAACACCCAGGGCCTCTATGGCTACACCTTC. It specifies CAISENTQGLYGYTF.